The present TCR beta chain was sequenced within a study of B cell selection in AIRE deficiency. Looked up from germline, CDR1 is SGHVS and CDR2 is FNYEAQ. This CDR3 is built from 15 residues. Trimming pared 5 bases from V and 4 bases from J, leaving 17 bases between. Whole-study results and caveats: About 30% of healthy-shared Treg TCRbeta sequences appeared in patient Tconv cells. TCRbeta-only data showed roughly 35% of shared healthy Treg sequences in healthy Tconv.

A note on this clone: The antigen remains undetermined.

Libraries were prepared by immunoSEQ multiplex PCR; TCRdb keeps only in-frame clonotypes and omits some of them. Of about 26,000 clones listed, around 92% were seen once; the top ten hold around 1.1%. The regulatory T cell sort gate was CD4+CD25hiCD127low/negative. Controls came from healthy donors unrelated to patients. The chain employs TRBV7-6 and TRBJ1-1; D is unclear. The sequencing input was CD4+CD25+ Tregs sorted from PBMCs. The TCR sequence derives from a human donor in good health. CDR3 sequence reads: CASSQTTRGRTEAFF. CDR3 nucleotide sequence: TGTGCCAGCAGCCAAACGACACGGGGTCGCACTGAAGCTTTCTTT.